These 6 T cell receptor delta chains share one sample of origin, sequenced in a study of delta chains in infants with herpesvirus infections. Reverse transcription of PBMC RNA used primers specific for the gamma and delta chains. TCRdb fed the RT-PCR reads into CATT to redo clone calling. The sample carries approximately 1,600 delta-chain clones, roughly 28% recorded once. The source was peripheral blood, collected at time point 3 of longitudinal follow-up. The receptors were gathered from a human donor who was a Ugandan infant, either HIV-exposed or HIV-unexposed (not recorded which).

The CDR3 reads CAASAIPRLGDTDKLIF. CDR3 nucleotides: TGTGCAGCAAGCGCGATTCCTAGACTGGGGGATACGGATAAACTCATCTTT. The V gene is TRAV29/DV5, the J gene TRDJ1; 13 positions agree with TRDD3. CDR3 length: 17 amino acids. Trimming cost V 0 bases and J 5 bases; bases outside gene matches: 10. From germline, CDR1 is NSMFDY and CDR2 ISSIKDK.

This clone has just a few counts. The chain links TRDV2 to TRDJ1, with 13 positions matching TRDD3. Germline CDR1 is GEAIGNYY and CDR2 is EKD. The CDR3 extends over 20 amino acids. V lost 0 bases and J lost 7; bases outside the gene matches: 19. CDR3 DNA: TGTGCCTGTGACACCGTCTCAGATGAACTGGGGGATACGCCGGGGCCTAAACTCATCTTT. It codes for CACDTVSDELGDTPGPKLIF.

In the case of this clone: A clone one base away is much larger, so this may be a read error. This chain links TRDV1 with TRDJ1; TRDD2 aligns across 9 bases. This CDR3 contains 18 residues. V lost 1 base to trimming and J lost 7 bases; unmatched junction nucleotides: 16. The germline V gene has CDR1 TSWWSYY and CDR2 QGS. As DNA, the CDR3 is TGTGCTCTTGGGGAACCCGGCCTTCCTACGGAGTGGAGATCTAAACTCATCTTT. Protein product: CALGEPGLPTEWRSKLIF.

By share of the sample, this clone is medium-sized. The chain uses TRDV2 and TRDJ1, with TRDD3 matching 7 bases. In germline, CDR1 is GEAIGNYY, CDR2 EKD. V trimming: 0 bases; J trimming: 0 bases; junction bases outside the gene matches: 12. There are 18 residues in the CDR3. In nucleotides, the CDR3 is TGTGCCTGTGACACCATCATTAGCGGGGGATCTTACACCGATAAACTCATCTTT. Encoded protein: CACDTIISGGSYTDKLIF.

This clone showed up just a few times. V and J are TRDV1 and TRDJ1; 8 nucleotides align to TRDD3. Germline V gene lookup returns CDR1 TSWWSYY and CDR2 QGS. V shed 0 bases, J shed 7 bases, and the junction held 22 bases outside the gene matches. The CDR3 runs to 20 residues. The CDR3 reads CALGELKGPPTGLGDLKLIF. Here the CDR3 DNA reads TGTGCTCTTGGGGAACTTAAGGGACCTCCCACAGGTCTGGGGGACCTTAAACTCATCTTT.

This clone turned up a few times. The chain employs TRDV1 and TRDJ3, with D possibly being TRDD2 (6 bases). The CDR3 loop spans 21 amino acids. Germline CDR1 is TSWWSYY and CDR2 is QGS. V gave up 2 bases and J gave up 0 bases, with 20 bases separating them. CDR3 sequence reads: CALGEEVRPSLFSWDTRQMFF. The DNA of the CDR3 is TGTGCTCTTGGGGAAGAGGTGAGACCTTCCCTCTTCTCCTGGGACACCCGACAGATGTTTTTC.